Following are 18 T cell receptor beta chains from one sample sequenced in a study of graft-versus-host responses after intestinal transplantation. The assay was immunoSEQ multiplex PCR, and TCRdb's table has in-frame clones only and misses some. The sample yields roughly 25,000 clones, approximately 93% seen once. Sequences were derived from PBMCs, sampled 18 days after transplant. These receptors were collected from a human patient who received an intestinal transplant, so some T cells may come from the graft donor.

On this clone: One end of the junction varies from germline; a read error may be responsible. The genes are TRBV11-1 and TRBJ2-1; TRBD1 matches at 9 bases. The CDR3 contains 16 residues. Germline V gene lookup returns CDR1 SGHAT and CDR2 FQDESV (reference sequence). The CDR3 region is CANSLGPGTGYNEQFF. The CDR3, as DNA: TGTGCCAACAGCTTAGGACCCGGGACAGGGTACAATGAGCAGTTCTTC. Looking up the rest from reference TRBV11-1 and TRBJ2-1 gives the full variable domain: EAEVAQSPRYKITEKSQAVAFWCDPISGHATLYWYRQILGQGPELLVQFQDESVVDDSQLPKDRFSAERLKGVDSTLKIQPAELGDSAMYLCANSLGPGTGYNEQFFGPGTRLTVL.

The rearrangement joins TRBV27 to TRBJ1-5; no clear D gene. Germline-derived CDR1 and CDR2 are MNHEY and SMNVEV (reference sequence). The length of the CDR3 is 16 residues. V lost 1 base and J 0 bases, leaving 10 bases between the germline ends. The DNA for the CDR3 is TGTGCCAGCAGTTTATTGTCTTCCGGTAGCAATCAGCCCCAGCATTTT. Protein sequence: CASSLLSSGSNQPQHF.

This chain uses TRBV6-1 with TRBJ2-1; TRBD1 aligns across 9 bases. The ends lost 6 bases at V and 9 bases at J; junction bases unmatched: 12. This CDR3 has 15 amino acids. The germline V gene encodes CDR1 MNHNS and CDR2 SASEGT. CDR3 region: CASRQTGTGLGEQFF. In DNA form, the CDR3 reads TGTGCCAGCAGGCAGACCGGGACAGGGTTAGGTGAGCAGTTCTTC.

This clone was counted a single time. The chain links TRBV9 to TRBJ2-2; 7 bases line up with TRBD2. Looked up from germline, CDR1 is SGDLS and CDR2 is YYNGEE. CDR3 length: 14 residues. The V segment lost 4 bases and the J segment 5 bases; nucleotides outside the gene matches: 5. As DNA, the CDR3 is TGTGCCAGCAGCCGACTGGGGGGGACCGGGGAGCTGTTTTTT. Translation gives CASSRLGGTGELFF.

The chain uses TRBV6-1 and TRBJ1-1, with no clear D. Trimming removed 7 bases from V and 8 bases from J, with 17 bases in between. Germline V lookup: CDR1 MNHNS, CDR2 SASEGT. The length of the CDR3 is 13 residues. The CDR3 DNA is TGTGCCAGCATTAAGACACTTAGTGAAGAAGCTTTCTTT. Amino acid sequence: CASIKTLSEEAFF.

CDR3 protein: CASSLAVSGTGELFF. CDR3 in DNA: TGTGCCAGCAGCTTAGCAGTCTCGGGGACCGGGGAGCTGTTTTTT. This sequence joins TRBV7-7 and TRBJ2-2; a possible D gene is TRBD2 (5 bases). The V and J ends lost 0 bases and 5 bases respectively, with 10 bases between them. Germline V gives CDR1 SSHAT, CDR2 FNYEAQ (reference sequence). The CDR3 contains 15 residues.

This chain joins TRBV14 and TRBJ1-3; D is uncertain. Germline lookup yields CDR1 SGHDN and CDR2 FVKESK. The CDR3 length is 12 residues. V lost 4 bases and J lost 4, with 5 bases in between. The CDR3 DNA sequence: TGTGCCAGCAGCCGGGGAGGAAACACCATATATTTT. This sequence encodes CASSRGGNTIYF.

The V and J genes are TRBV6-5 and TRBJ1-2, with a weak D call TRBD1 (6 bases). The CDR3 runs 14 residues. Trimming took off 2 bases at V and 7 bases at J, with 14 bases between the two ends. Germline values: CDR1 MNHEY, CDR2 SVGAGI. In nucleotides, the CDR3 is TGTGCCAGCAGTTACCAGGAGGGGGTTGGTGGCTACACCTTC. Amino acids: CASSYQEGVGGYTF.

V and J are TRBV6-5 and TRBJ1-6; no clear D gene. V lost 10 bases to trimming and J lost 5 bases, with 18 bases between them. CDR3 length: 15 amino acids. Germline V gives CDR1 MNHEY, CDR2 SVGAGI. CDR3 bases: TGTGCCATCGTCCCGCCGACCCTAAATAATTCACCCCTCCACTTT. Amino acid sequence: CAIVPPTLNNSPLHF.

The chain recombines TRBV7-2 with TRBJ1-1; 7 nucleotides line up with TRBD1. The CDR3 loop spans 18 amino acids. V lost 1 base, J lost 4 bases, and 15 bases stayed unmatched. Germline V gives CDR1 SGHTA, CDR2 FQGNSA. CDR3 loop: CASSLVPGGGQFLTEAFF. Written as DNA, the CDR3 is TGTGCCAGCAGCTTAGTTCCCGGGGGGGGACAGTTCCTCACTGAAGCTTTCTTT.

The V and J genes are TRBV4-1 and TRBJ2-5; D is tentatively TRBD1 or TRBD2 (5 bases each). The CDR3 is 15 residues long. The germline gives CDR1 MGHRA, CDR2 YSYEKL. Deletions cut 4 bases from V and 5 bases from J, with 17 bases between. Here the CDR3 DNA reads TGCGCCAGCAGCCCCTGGGCAGGGCGGGTCGAGACCCAGTACTTC. Its protein is CASSPWAGRVETQYF.

This sequence joins TRBV18 and TRBJ1-3; D not resolved. This CDR3 comprises 15 residues. Germline V CDR1 and CDR2: KGHSH, LQKENI. With 2 bases removed from V and 1 base from J, the gap between germline ends came to 9 bases. CDR3 amino acids: CASSPVATSGNTIYF. The DNA for the CDR3 is TGTGCCAGCTCACCAGTCGCAACTTCTGGAAACACCATATATTTT.

This clone was recorded once. Other DNA sequences within the sample encode an identical CDR3. The V call is TRBV9, the J call TRBJ2-7; tentative D call: TRBD2 (5 bases). Trimming stripped 0 bases from V and 4 bases from J, with 11 bases between. Germline CDR1 and CDR2: SGDLS and YYNGEE. The CDR3 runs to 14 residues. The CDR3: CASSVAGGEYEQYF. CDR3 DNA: TGTGCCAGCAGCGTAGCCGGAGGCGAGTACGAGCAGTACTTC.

As concerns this clone: Likely a read error: the CDR3 ends without its conserved phenylalanine or tryptophan. The chain has TRBV18 and TRBJ1-1; possible D gene TRBD1, 6 bases. The CDR3 is 13 amino acids. Per the germline V gene, CDR1 is KGHSH and CDR2 is LQKENI. Trimming took 6 bases from V and 1 from J, leaving 9 bases between them. For the CDR3, the DNA is TGTGCCAGCTCGCCGGGGGCGAACACTGAAGCTTTCCTT. Translating gives CASSPGANTEAFL.

V gene TRBV6-1 combines with J gene TRBJ2-2; no definite D call. This CDR3 is 14 amino acids long. Germline-derived CDR1 and CDR2 are MNHNS and SASEGT. Between the trimmed V and J ends, which lost 7 bases and 3 bases, there was a span of 12 bases. The CDR3 DNA sequence: TGTGCCAGCATGGACCCCGGTGACACCGGGGAGCTGTTTTTT. Amino acids: CASMDPGDTGELFF.

This chain connects TRBV10-3 to TRBJ2-3, with TRBD2 matching over 11 bases. Looked up from germline, CDR1 is ENHRY and CDR2 is SYGVKD. This CDR3 is built from 17 residues. With V trimmed by 10 bases and J by 2 bases, 14 bases remained unmatched. The CDR3 loop reads CATASPLAGAPTDTQYF. Written as DNA, the CDR3 is TGTGCCACCGCGTCTCCACTAGCGGGGGCCCCCACAGATACGCAGTATTTT.

This clone is a singleton in its sample. The chain uses TRBV23-1 and TRBJ2-3; TRBD1 aligns across 9 bases. TRBV23-1 is an ORF for which the function is uncertain. After removal of 6 bases from V and 2 bases from J, the junction contained 18 bases not matched to a gene. The CDR3 is 19 amino acids. The CDR3 here is CASRLSGTGNKADTDTQYF. CDR3 nucleotide sequence: TGCGCCAGCAGATTATCCGGGACAGGGAATAAGGCGGACACAGATACGCAGTATTTT.

The chain uses TRBV7-2 and TRBJ1-6; no reliable D call. Trimming pared 1 base from V and 5 bases from J, leaving 9 bases between. This CDR3 region has 15 residues. Germline assignment: CDR1 SGHTA and CDR2 FQGNSA. CDR3 protein: CASSLGRLNNSPLHF. CDR3 DNA: TGTGCCAGCAGCTTAGGGAGATTGAATAATTCACCCCTCCACTTT. Complete variable domain (other parts from reference TRBV7-2 and TRBJ1-6): GAGVSQSPSNKVTEKGKDVELRCDPISGHTALYWYRQSLGQGLEFLIYFQGNSAPDKSGLPSDRFSAERTGGSVSTLTIQRTQQEDSAVYLCASSLGRLNNSPLHFGNGTRLTVT.